Sequencing of this T cell receptor beta chain was carried out in a study of cytomegalovirus exposure and HLA in healthy donors. Study summary: Around 80 million unique TCR sequences came from HLA-typed donors in an early release. Study outcomes and limitations: CMV antigen specificity of a few CMV-associated chains was confirmed in vitro.

CDR1 is SGHRS and CDR2 is YFSETQ in the germline V gene. Trimming took 0 bases from V and 7 from J, leaving 10 bases between them. This CDR3 is 14 amino acids long. On this clone: Its antigen is not identified.

PCR involved 60 Vbeta and 13 Jbeta primers. Using immunoSEQ multiplex PCR, the repertoire was profiled, and TCRdb retains in-frame clones only, with some absent. The sample records roughly 180,000 clones, 84% being singletons. The material sequenced was PBMCs. The rearrangement uses TRBV5-1 and TRBJ2-2, with D perhaps TRBD1 (5 bases). The sequence came from a man aged 25-40 years in good health and CMV-seronegative. CDR3 sequence reads: CASSLAGYGGELFF. The CDR3 DNA follows: TGCGCCAGCAGCTTGGCAGGGTACGGCGGGGAGCTGTTTTTT.